What follows are 24 T cell receptor beta chains derived from one specimen sequenced in a study of blood T cell repertoires in COVID-19. The data were produced by immunoSEQ multiplex PCR, yet TCRdb's version contains in-frame clones alone and is incomplete. The sample contains a few hundred thousand clones, around 90% of which appear only once. The sequencing input was peripheral blood. The receptors were sampled from a man in his 60s who had recovered from COVID-19.

The chain's CDR3 is CASRSEYREHYGYTF. Here the CDR3 DNA reads TGCGCCAGCAGAAGCGAGTACAGGGAACACTATGGCTACACCTTC. The chain carries TRBV10-1 and TRBJ1-2, with D perhaps TRBD1 (6 bases). Germline values: CDR1 WNHNN, CDR2 SYGVQD (reference sequence). Trimming took 6 bases from V and 3 from J, leaving 17 bases between them. The CDR3 is made up of 15 amino acids.

The chain links TRBV30 to TRBJ2-7; weak D call: TRBD1 (5 bases). Germline loops: CDR1 GTSNPN, CDR2 SVGIG (reference sequence). V lost 4 bases to trimming and J lost 3 bases, with 7 bases between them. CDR3 length equals 11 residues. The CDR3 DNA sequence: TGTGCCTGGAACCAGGGCTACGAGCAGTACTTC. As protein: CAWNQGYEQYF. Filled out from reference TRBV30 and TRBJ2-7, the complete variable domain reads SQTIHQWPATLVQPVGSPLSLECTVEGTSNPNLYWYRQAAGRGLQLLFYSVGIGQISSEVPQNLSASRPQDRQFILSSKKLLLSDSGFYLCAWNQGYEQYFGPGTRLTVT.

The chain recombines TRBV12-3 or TRBV12-4 with TRBJ1-2; 7 nucleotides align to TRBD1. The CDR3 length is 13 residues. V lost 6 bases, J lost 8 bases, and 9 bases stayed unmatched. CDR3 DNA: TGTGCCAGCAGCCGAGGTCAGGGGGAGGGCTACACCTTC. The encoded protein is CASSRGQGEGYTF.

This chain connects TRBV11-3 to TRBJ2-3; possibly TRBD1 for D (5 bases). Trimming removed 4 bases at V and 2 bases at J, with 7 bases between. This CDR3 comprises 13 residues. CDR1 SGHNT and CDR2 YENEEA come from the germline V gene. The CDR3 DNA reads TGTGCCAGCAGCTCGGACAACACAGATACGCAGTATTTT. Translating gives CASSSDNTDTQYF.

This clone occurred once. The chain is built from TRBV30 and TRBJ1-3; 7 bases map to TRBD1. With V trimmed by 5 bases and J by 2 bases, 18 bases remained unmatched. CDR1 is GTSNPN and CDR2 is SVGIG in the germline V gene (reference sequence). CDR3 length: 18 amino acids. CDR3 in DNA: TGTGCCTGGGAGATCCCGGGACAGAGATTAGGGGCTGGAAACACCATATATTTT. Residues: CAWEIPGQRLGAGNTIYF. Drawing the rest from reference TRBV30 and TRBJ1-3, the complete variable domain is SQTIHQWPATLVQPVGSPLSLECTVEGTSNPNLYWYRQAAGRGLQLLFYSVGIGQISSEVPQNLSASRPQDRQFILSSKKLLLSDSGFYLCAWEIPGQRLGAGNTIYFGEGSWLTVV.

The J gene is TRBJ2-6, the V gene TRBV6-2 or TRBV6-3; a weak D match, TRBD1 (5 bases). CDR1 MNHEY and CDR2 SVGEGT come from the germline V gene. The CDR3 is made up of 16 amino acids. Trimming removed 5 bases at V and 2 bases at J, with 13 bases between. This CDR3 is CASSDPRAPGANVLTF. The DNA of the CDR3 is TGTGCCAGCAGTGACCCCAGGGCTCCTGGGGCCAACGTCCTGACTTTC.

The CDR3 DNA follows: TGTGCCAGCAGCTTACGGGGGGCCCTTTCCACAGATACGCAGTATTTT. Translation gives CASSLRGALSTDTQYF. The rearrangement links TRBV13 to TRBJ2-3, with D possibly TRBD2 on 7 matching bases. V lost 2 bases and J lost 2, with 14 bases in between. Germline V gene data show CDR1 as PRHDT and CDR2 as FYEKMQ (reference sequence). CDR3 length equals 16 residues.

This clone turned up a few times. The sample contains more than one DNA sequence encoding this CDR3. The chain has TRBV4-1 and TRBJ2-7; TRBD1 aligns across 7 bases. The CDR3 has 15 residues. Trimming removed 0 bases from V and 4 bases from J; junction bases left unmatched: 6. Germline V gives CDR1 MGHRA, CDR2 YSYEKL. CDR3 region: CASSQDGQVSYEQYF. In DNA form, the CDR3 reads TGCGCCAGCAGCCAAGATGGACAGGTTTCGTACGAGCAGTACTTC.

This chain links TRBV13 with TRBJ1-1; possible D gene TRBD1, 6 bases. The CDR3 has 14 amino acids. The V gene's germline CDR1 is PRHDT and CDR2 FYEKMQ (reference sequence). V was shortened by 8 bases and J by 2 bases, with 15 bases between the two germline ends. The CDR3 protein is CASSPGTFNTEAFF. CDR3 nucleotide sequence: TGTGCCAGCTCCCCAGGGACATTCAACACTGAAGCTTTCTTT.

The chain uses TRBV27 and TRBJ2-7; a possible D gene is TRBD1 (5 bases). CDR1 is MNHEY, CDR2 SMNVEV, per germline (reference sequence). The CDR3 has 14 residues. The germline V and J ends were trimmed by 6 bases and 2 bases, with 14 bases remaining between them. CDR3: CASSSKGHPYEQYF. The CDR3 DNA follows: TGTGCCAGCAGCTCCAAAGGACACCCCTACGAGCAGTACTTC.

The chain uses TRBV9 and TRBJ2-2; 7 bases map to TRBD2. Unmatched junction bases numbered 15, after V lost 4 bases and J lost 3 bases. CDR1 SGDLS and CDR2 YYNGEE come from the germline V gene. This CDR3 is 18 amino acids long. As DNA, the CDR3 is TGTGCCAGCAGCTCAAGCAGGAGGGAGGGGATGGACACCGGGGAGCTGTTTTTT. Protein product: CASSSSRREGMDTGELFF.

Points on this clone: One end of the junction varies from germline; a read error may be responsible. V gene TRBV6-1 combines with J gene TRBJ2-7, with 10 positions matching TRBD2. This CDR3 contains 14 residues. Germline lookup yields CDR1 MNHNS and CDR2 SASEGT. The CDR3 coding sequence is TGTGCCAGCAGTAAAGCGGGGGGGGAATACGAGCAGTACTTC. Protein: CASSKAGGEYEQYF.

V and J are TRBV4-2 and TRBJ1-3, with D possibly TRBD1 on 6 matching bases. Germline V gene sequence: CDR1 LGHNA, CDR2 YNFKEQ. The V gene lost 0 bases and the J gene lost 0 bases, with 15 bases spanning the gap. The CDR3 extends over 18 amino acids. CDR3 nucleotide sequence: TGTGCCAGCAGCCAAGATTGGGACACCTTACCCTCTGGAAACACCATATATTTT. It translates to CASSQDWDTLPSGNTIYF.

This clone came up a few times. This chain joins TRBV6-5 and TRBJ2-1; D may be TRBD1 (5 bases). V dropped 0 bases and J dropped 6 bases, with 15 bases sitting between them. This CDR3 is 16 amino acids long. CDR1 is MNHEY, CDR2 SVGAGI, per germline. The DNA for the CDR3 is TGTGCCAGCAGTTACTCGTACAGGTCACTACGCAATGAGCAGTTCTTC. Translating gives CASSYSYRSLRNEQFF.

V usage is TRBV30 and J usage is TRBJ2-7; perhaps TRBD1 as D (6 bases). Germline V gene lookup returns CDR1 GTSNPN and CDR2 SVGIG (reference sequence). V was cut by 0 bases and J by 4 bases, with 13 bases left in between. The CDR3 sequence is 14 residues long. The CDR3 sequence: CAWSVQVRGYEQYF. DNA for the CDR3: TGTGCCTGGAGTGTACAAGTCAGGGGATACGAGCAGTACTTC.

This clone was picked up a small number of times. The DNA for the CDR3 is TGCGCCAGCAGCTTGGGGGACAGGGCCCGACGGATGGGCCTCGATTCACCCCTCCACTTT. It yields the protein CASSLGDRARRMGLDSPLHF. This chain connects TRBV5-1 to TRBJ1-6, with 9 bases that match TRBD1. J was trimmed by 8 bases and V by 0 bases; bases with no gene match: 18. The CDR3 has 20 amino acids. The germline gives CDR1 SGHRS, CDR2 YFSETQ.

The V call is TRBV5-4, the J call TRBJ2-1; 7 positions agree with TRBD1. Germline lookup yields CDR1 SGHNT and CDR2 YYREEE (reference sequence). This CDR3 is 15 amino acids long. V was clipped by 1 base and J by 2 bases; unmatched bases: 3. CDR3 bases: TGTGCCAGCAGCTTGCGACAGGGCCCCTACAATGAGCAGTTCTTC. Protein: CASSLRQGPYNEQFF.

V usage is TRBV10-3 and J usage is TRBJ1-1, with TRBD1 identical over 7 bases. The trim removed 5 bases at V and 5 bases at J, leaving 11 bases unmatched. The CDR3 is 15 residues long. The germline V gene encodes CDR1 ENHRY and CDR2 SYGVKD. The CDR3 DNA follows: TGTGCCATCAGTCAACACGACAGGGAGGTGACTGAAGCTTTCTTT. Translation: CAISQHDREVTEAFF.

The chain has TRBV4-2 and TRBJ2-5; D might be TRBD2 (5 bases). Trimming stripped 0 bases from V and 4 bases from J, with 12 bases between. From germline, CDR1 is LGHNA and CDR2 YNFKEQ. This CDR3 is 15 amino acids long. CDR3 amino acids: CASSQDSGPGETQYF. The CDR3 DNA sequence: TGTGCCAGCAGCCAAGACAGCGGCCCTGGAGAGACCCAGTACTTC.

This rearrangement joins TRBV19 to TRBJ2-5; 16 bases line up with TRBD2. The CDR3 loop spans 18 amino acids. The junction had 4 bases not matched to a gene; V was cut back by 2 bases and J by 1 base. The germline V gene encodes CDR1 LNHDA and CDR2 SQIVND (reference sequence). For the CDR3, the DNA is TGTGCCAGTAGTATATCGGGACTAGCGGGGGGGAGCCAAGAGACCCAGTACTTC. Its translation is CASSISGLAGGSQETQYF.

The chain combines TRBV9 with TRBJ2-3, with TRBD2 matching 8 bases. Trimming removed 4 bases from V and 4 bases from J; junction bases left unmatched: 11. Germline CDR1 is SGDLS and CDR2 is YYNGEE. The CDR3 consists of 16 residues. CDR3 residues: CASSPRAGESADTQYF. The CDR3 DNA is TGTGCCAGCAGCCCGCGAGCGGGGGAAAGCGCAGATACGCAGTATTTT.

This clone has just one count. The chain is built from TRBV19 and TRBJ1-6, with D possibly TRBD1 on 5 matching bases. This CDR3 is 14 amino acids long. Trimming took 4 bases from V and 7 from J, leaving 11 bases between them. Germline V gene lookup returns CDR1 LNHDA and CDR2 SQIVND (reference sequence). This CDR3 is CASSKGKTNSPLHF. Written as DNA, the CDR3 is TGTGCCAGTAGTAAGGGGAAGACCAATTCACCCCTCCACTTT.

The chain couples TRBV19 to TRBJ1-2; possible D gene TRBD1, 5 bases. Germline lookup yields CDR1 LNHDA and CDR2 SQIVND (reference sequence). The CDR3 sequence is 15 residues long. Trimming cost V 3 bases and J 2 bases, with 13 bases left between them. The DNA of the CDR3 is TGTGCCAGTAGTATTGACGGGGGGGGAAACTATGGCTACACCTTC. Translation gives CASSIDGGGNYGYTF.

This chain links TRBV21-1 with TRBJ1-5; TRBD1 reflects the table's D call only, with no check against the DNA. TRBV21-1 is reported as a pseudogene. CDR3 length: 17 amino acids. In DNA form, the CDR3 reads TGTGCCAGCGGACAGGATGAGGTGGTGGTAGGCAATCAGCCCCAGCATTTT. It yields the protein CASGQDEVVVGNQPQHF.